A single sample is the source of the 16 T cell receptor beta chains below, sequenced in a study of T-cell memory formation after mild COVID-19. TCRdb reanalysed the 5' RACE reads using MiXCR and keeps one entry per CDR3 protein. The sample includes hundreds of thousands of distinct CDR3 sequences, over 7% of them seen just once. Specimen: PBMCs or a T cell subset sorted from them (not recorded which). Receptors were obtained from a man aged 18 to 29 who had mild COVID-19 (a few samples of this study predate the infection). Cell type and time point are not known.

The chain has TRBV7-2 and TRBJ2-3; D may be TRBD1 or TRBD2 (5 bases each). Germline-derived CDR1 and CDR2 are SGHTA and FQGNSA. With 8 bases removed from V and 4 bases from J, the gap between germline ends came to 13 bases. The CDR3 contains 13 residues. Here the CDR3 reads CASALGTSDTQYF. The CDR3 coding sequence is TGTGCCAGCGCACTCGGGACCTCAGATACGCAGTATTTT.

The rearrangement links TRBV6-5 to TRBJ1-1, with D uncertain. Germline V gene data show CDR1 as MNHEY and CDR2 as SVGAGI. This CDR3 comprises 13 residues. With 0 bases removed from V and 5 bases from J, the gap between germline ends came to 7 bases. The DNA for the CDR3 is TGTGCCAGCAGTTACTCGGGAGCTACTGAAGCTTTCTTT. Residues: CASSYSGATEAFF.

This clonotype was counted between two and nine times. The CDR3 DNA is TGTGCCAGCAGTTTGTGGGAAGGAAGTTCTTTCTTT. Protein sequence: CASSLWEGSSFF. V gene TRBV12-3 or TRBV12-4 combines with J gene TRBJ1-1, with D unresolved. V was trimmed by 3 bases and J by 12 bases, leaving 14 bases between them. This CDR3 contains 12 residues.

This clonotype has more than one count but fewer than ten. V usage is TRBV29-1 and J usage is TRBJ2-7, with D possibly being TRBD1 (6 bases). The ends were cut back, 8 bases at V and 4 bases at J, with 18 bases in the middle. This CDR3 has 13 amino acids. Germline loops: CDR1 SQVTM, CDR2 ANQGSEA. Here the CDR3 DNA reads TGCAGCTTCCGCTCAGGGGTGAGTTACGAGCAGTACTTC. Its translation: CSFRSGVSYEQYF.

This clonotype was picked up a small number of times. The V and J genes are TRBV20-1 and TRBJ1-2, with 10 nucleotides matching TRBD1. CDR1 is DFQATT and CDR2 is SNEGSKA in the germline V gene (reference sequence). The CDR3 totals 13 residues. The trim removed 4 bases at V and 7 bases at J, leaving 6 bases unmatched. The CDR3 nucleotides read TGCAGTGCTATCCGACAGGGGGCGCGTGGCTACACCTTC. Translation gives CSAIRQGARGYTF.

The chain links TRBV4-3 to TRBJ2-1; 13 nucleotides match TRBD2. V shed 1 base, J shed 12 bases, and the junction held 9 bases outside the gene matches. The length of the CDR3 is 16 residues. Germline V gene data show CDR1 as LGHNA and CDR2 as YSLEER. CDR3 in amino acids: CASSQAPGLAGKGQFF. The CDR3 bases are TGCGCCAGCAGCCAAGCGCCGGGACTAGCGGGGAAGGGGCAGTTCTTC.

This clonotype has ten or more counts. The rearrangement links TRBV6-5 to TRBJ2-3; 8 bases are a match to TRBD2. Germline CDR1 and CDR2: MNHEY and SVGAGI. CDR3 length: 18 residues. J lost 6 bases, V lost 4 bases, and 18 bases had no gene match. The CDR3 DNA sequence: TGTGCCAGCAGTTGGGGAGGCGGGGGGTCACCTACGGCGGATACGCAGTATTTT. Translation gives CASSWGGGGSPTADTQYF.

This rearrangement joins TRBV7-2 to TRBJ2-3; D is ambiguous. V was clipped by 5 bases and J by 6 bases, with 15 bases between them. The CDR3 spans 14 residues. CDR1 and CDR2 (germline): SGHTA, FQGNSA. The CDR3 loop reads CASSPSRKGDTQYF. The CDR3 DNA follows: TGTGCCAGCAGCCCGTCCAGGAAAGGCGATACGCAGTATTTT.

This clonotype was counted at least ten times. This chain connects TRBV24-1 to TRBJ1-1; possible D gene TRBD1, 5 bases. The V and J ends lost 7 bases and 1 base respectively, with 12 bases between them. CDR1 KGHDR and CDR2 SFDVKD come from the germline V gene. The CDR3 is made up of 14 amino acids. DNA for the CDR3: TGTGCCACCAGGGGCACCGGGGGGAACACTGAAGCTTTCTTT. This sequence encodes CATRGTGGNTEAFF.

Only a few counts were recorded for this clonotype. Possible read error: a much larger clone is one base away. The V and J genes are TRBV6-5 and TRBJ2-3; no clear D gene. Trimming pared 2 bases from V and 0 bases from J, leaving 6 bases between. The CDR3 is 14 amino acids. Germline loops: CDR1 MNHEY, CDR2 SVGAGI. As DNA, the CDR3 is TGTGCCAGCAGTTACGGGCCTAGCACAGATACGCAGTATTTT. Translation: CASSYGPSTDTQYF.

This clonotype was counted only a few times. CDR3 sequence reads: CASSLQGRSGELFF. In DNA form, the CDR3 reads TGCGCCAGCAGCTTACAGGGGAGGTCCGGGGAGCTGTTTTTT. This chain uses TRBV5-1 with TRBJ2-2; tentatively, D is TRBD1 (7 bases). With 2 bases removed from V and 6 bases from J, the gap between germline ends came to 11 bases. The CDR3 has 14 residues. The germline V gene encodes CDR1 SGHRS and CDR2 YFSETQ. Complete variable domain (other parts from reference TRBV5-1 and TRBJ2-2): KAGVTQTPRYLIKTRGQQVTLSCSPISGHRSVSWYQQTPGQGLQFLFEYFSETQRNKGNFPGRFSGRQFSNSRSEMNVSTLELGDSALYLCASSLQGRSGELFFGEGSRLTVL.

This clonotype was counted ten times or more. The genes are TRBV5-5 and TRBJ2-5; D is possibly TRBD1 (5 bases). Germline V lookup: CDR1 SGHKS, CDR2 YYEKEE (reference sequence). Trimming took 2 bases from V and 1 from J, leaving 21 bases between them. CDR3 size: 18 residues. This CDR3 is CASSFNPLTGVLQETQYF. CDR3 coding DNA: TGTGCCAGCAGCTTTAATCCTCTAACAGGAGTCCTCCAAGAGACCCAGTACTTC.

For the CDR3, the DNA is TGTGCCAGCTTGGGGACCCAATTACCGAACACTGAAGCTTTCTTT. It codes for CASLGTQLPNTEAFF. The chain recombines TRBV3-1 with TRBJ1-1; maybe TRBD1 (5 bases). The length of the CDR3 is 15 residues. CDR1 LGHDT and CDR2 YNNKEL come from the germline V gene (reference sequence). V dropped 8 bases and J dropped 1 base, with 17 bases sitting between them.

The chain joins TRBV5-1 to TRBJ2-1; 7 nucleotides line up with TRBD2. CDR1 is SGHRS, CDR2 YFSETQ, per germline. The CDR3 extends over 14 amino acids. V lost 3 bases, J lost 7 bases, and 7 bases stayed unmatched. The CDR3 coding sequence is TGCGCCAGCAGCTCGAGAGAGGGAGGGAATGAGCAGTTCTTC. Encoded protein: CASSSREGGNEQFF.

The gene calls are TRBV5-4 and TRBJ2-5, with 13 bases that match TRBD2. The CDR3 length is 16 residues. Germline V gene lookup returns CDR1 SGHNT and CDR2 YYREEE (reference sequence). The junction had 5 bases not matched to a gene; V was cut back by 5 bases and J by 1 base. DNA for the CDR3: TGTGCCAGCAGTCACGGACTAGCGGGGGTCCAAGAGACCCAGTACTTC. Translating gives CASSHGLAGVQETQYF.

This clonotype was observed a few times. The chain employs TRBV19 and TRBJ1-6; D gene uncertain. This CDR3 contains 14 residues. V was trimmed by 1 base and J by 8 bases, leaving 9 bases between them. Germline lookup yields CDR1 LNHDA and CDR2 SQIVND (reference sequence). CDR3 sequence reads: CASSIATEDSPLHF. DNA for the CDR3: TGTGCCAGTAGTATAGCCACCGAGGATTCACCCCTCCACTTT.